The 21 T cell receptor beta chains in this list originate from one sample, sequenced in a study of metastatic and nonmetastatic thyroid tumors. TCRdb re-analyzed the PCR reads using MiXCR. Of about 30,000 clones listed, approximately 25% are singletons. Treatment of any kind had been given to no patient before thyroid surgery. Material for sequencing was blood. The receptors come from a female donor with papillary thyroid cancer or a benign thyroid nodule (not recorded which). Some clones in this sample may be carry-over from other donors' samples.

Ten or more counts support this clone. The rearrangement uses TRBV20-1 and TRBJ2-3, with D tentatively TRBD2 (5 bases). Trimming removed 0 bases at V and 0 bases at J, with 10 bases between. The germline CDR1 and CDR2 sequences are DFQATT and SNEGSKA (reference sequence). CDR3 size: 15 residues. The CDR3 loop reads CSARDLGISTDTQYF. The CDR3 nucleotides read TGCAGTGCTAGAGATCTCGGGATTAGCACAGATACGCAGTATTTT.

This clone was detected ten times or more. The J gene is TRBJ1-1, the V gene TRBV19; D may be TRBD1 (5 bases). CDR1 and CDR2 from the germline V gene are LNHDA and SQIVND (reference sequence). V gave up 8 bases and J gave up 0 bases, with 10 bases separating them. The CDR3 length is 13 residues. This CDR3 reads CASGASLNTEAFF. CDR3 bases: TGTGCCAGTGGGGCCTCCTTGAACACTGAAGCTTTCTTT. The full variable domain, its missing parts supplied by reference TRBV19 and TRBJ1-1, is DGGITQSPKYLFRKEGQNVTLSCEQNLNHDAMYWYRQDPGQGLRLIYYSQIVNDFQKGDIAEGYSVSREKKESFPLTVTSAQKNPTAFYLCASGASLNTEAFFGQGTRLTVV.

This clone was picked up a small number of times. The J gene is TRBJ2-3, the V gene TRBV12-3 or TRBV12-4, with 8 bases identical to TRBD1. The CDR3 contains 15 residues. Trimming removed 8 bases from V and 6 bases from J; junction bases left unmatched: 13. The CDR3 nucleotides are TGTGCCAGCGCTGTACCAACAGGGGGTCGGGATACGCAGTATTTT. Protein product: CASAVPTGGRDTQYF.

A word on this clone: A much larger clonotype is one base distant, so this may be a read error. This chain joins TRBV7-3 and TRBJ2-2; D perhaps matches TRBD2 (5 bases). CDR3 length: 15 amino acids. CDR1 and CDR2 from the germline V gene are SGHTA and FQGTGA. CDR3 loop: CASRPGIGSTGELFF. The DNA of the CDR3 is TGTGCCAGCAGGCCGGGAATAGGTAGCACCGGGGAGTTGTTTTTT.

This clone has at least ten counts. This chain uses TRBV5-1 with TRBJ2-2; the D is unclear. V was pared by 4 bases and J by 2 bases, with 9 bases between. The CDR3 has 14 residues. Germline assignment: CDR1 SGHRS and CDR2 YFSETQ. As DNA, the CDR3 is TGCGCCAGCAGCCCGGGTCTTAACACCGGGGAGCTGTTTTTT. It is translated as CASSPGLNTGELFF.

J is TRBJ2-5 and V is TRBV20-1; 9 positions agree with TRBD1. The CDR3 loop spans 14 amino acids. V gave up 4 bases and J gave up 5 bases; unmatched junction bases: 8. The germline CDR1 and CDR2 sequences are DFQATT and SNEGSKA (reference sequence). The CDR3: CSATRTGAGETQYF. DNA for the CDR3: TGCAGTGCTACCCGGACAGGGGCTGGCGAGACCCAGTACTTC.

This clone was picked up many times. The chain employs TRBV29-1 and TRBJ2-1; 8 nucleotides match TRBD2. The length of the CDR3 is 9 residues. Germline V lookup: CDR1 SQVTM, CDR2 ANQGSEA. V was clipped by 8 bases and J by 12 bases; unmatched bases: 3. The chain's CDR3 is CSTGGGQFF. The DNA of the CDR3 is TGCAGCACGGGAGGGGGGCAGTTCTTC.

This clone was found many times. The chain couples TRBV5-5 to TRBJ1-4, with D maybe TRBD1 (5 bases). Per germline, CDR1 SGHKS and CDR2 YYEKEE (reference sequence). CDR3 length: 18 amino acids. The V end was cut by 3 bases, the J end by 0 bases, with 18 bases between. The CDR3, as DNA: TGTGCCAGCAGCTCCATGACAGTCATGGTTGCAACTAATGAAAAACTGTTTTTT. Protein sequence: CASSSMTVMVATNEKLFF.

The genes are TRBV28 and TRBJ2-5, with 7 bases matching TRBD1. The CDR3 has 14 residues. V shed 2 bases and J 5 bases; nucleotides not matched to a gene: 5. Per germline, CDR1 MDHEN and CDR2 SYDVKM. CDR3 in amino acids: CASSLPDRAETQYF. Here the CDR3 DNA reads TGTGCCAGCAGTTTACCTGACAGGGCGGAGACCCAGTACTTC.

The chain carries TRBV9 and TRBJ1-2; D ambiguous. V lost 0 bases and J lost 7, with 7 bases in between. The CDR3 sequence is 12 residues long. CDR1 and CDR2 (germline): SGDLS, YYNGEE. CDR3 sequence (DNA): TGTGCCAGCAGCGTAGCTCAGTCTGGCTACACCTTC. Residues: CASSVAQSGYTF.

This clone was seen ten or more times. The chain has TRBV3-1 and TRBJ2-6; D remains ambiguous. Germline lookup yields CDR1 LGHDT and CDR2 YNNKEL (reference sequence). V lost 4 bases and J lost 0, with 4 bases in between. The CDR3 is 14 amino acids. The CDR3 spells CASSRVSGANVLTF. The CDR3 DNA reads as TGTGCCAGCAGCCGCGTCTCTGGGGCCAACGTCCTGACTTTC. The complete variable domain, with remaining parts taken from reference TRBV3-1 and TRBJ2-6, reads DTAVSQTPKYLVTQMGNDKSIKCEQNLGHDTMYWYKQDSKKFLKIMFSYNNKELIINETVPNRFSPKSPDKAHLNLHINSLELGDSAVYFCASSRVSGANVLTFGAGSRLTVL.

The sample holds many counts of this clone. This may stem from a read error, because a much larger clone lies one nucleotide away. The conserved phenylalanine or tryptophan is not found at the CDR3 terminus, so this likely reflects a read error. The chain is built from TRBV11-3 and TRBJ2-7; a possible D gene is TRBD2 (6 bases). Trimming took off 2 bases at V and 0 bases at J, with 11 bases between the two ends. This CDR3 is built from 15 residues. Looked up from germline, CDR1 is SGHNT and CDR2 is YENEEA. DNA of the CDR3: TGTGCCAGCAGCTTATCTAGCGTGATCTCCTACGAGCAGTACCTC. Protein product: CASSLSSVISYEQYL.

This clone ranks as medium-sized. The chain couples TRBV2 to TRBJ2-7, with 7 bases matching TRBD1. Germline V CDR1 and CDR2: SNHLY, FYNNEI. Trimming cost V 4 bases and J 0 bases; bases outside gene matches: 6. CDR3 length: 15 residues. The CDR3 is CASSVYGTASYEQYF. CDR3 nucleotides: TGTGCCAGCAGTGTGTATGGGACAGCCTCCTACGAGCAGTACTTC.

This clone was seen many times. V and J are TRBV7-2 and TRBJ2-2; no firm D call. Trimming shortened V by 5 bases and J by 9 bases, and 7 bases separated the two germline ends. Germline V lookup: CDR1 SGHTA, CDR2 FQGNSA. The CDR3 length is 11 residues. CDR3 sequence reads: CASSLGRELFF. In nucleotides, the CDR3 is TGTGCCAGCAGCCTAGGCAGGGAGCTGTTTTTT.

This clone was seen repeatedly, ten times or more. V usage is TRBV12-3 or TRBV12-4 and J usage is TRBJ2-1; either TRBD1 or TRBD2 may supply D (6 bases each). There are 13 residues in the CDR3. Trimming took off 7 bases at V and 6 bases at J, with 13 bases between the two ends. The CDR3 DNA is TGTGCCAGCACGACGGGGGCGCCCAATGAGCAGTTCTTC. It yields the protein CASTTGAPNEQFF.

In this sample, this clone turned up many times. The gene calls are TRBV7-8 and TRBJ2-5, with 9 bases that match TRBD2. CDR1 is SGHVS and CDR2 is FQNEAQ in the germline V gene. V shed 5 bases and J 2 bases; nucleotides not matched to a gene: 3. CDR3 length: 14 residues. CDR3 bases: TGTGCCAGCAGCCGAACTAGCGGGCAAGAGACCCAGTACTTC. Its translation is CASSRTSGQETQYF.

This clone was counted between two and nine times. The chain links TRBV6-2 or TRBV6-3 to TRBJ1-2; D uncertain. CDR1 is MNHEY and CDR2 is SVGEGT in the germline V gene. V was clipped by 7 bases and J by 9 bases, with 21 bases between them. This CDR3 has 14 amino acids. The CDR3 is CASTSAQTGHCYTF. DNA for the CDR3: TGTGCCAGCACATCCGCTCAAACGGGCCATTGCTACACCTTC.

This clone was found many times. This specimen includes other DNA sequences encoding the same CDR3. CDR3 bases: TGTGCCAGCAGTGGATTGGGGGAGGGCGATGGCTACACCTTC. It encodes CASSGLGEGDGYTF. The chain is built from TRBV2 and TRBJ1-2; perhaps TRBD1 as D (5 bases). The V and J ends lost 4 bases and 6 bases respectively, with 15 bases between them. This CDR3 region has 14 residues. Germline assignment: CDR1 SNHLY and CDR2 FYNNEI.

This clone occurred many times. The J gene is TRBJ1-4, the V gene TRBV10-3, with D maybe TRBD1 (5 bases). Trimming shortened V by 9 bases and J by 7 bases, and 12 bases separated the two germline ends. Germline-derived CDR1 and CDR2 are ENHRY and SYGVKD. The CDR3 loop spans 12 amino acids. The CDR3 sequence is CAIKGSGEKLFF. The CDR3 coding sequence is TGTGCCATAAAGGGGAGCGGTGAAAAACTGTTTTTT.

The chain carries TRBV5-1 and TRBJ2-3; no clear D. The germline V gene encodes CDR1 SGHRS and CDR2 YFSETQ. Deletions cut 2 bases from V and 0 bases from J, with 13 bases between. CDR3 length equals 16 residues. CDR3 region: CASSLRYPDSTDTQYF. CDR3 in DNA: TGCGCCAGCAGCTTACGTTACCCGGACAGCACAGATACGCAGTATTTT. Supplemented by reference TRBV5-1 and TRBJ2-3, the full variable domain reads KAGVTQTPRYLIKTRGQQVTLSCSPISGHRSVSWYQQTPGQGLQFLFEYFSETQRNKGNFPGRFSGRQFSNSRSEMNVSTLELGDSALYLCASSLRYPDSTDTQYFGPGTRLTVL.

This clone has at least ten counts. CDR3 nucleotides: TGTGCCAGCAGCTTAGCTGGGGGCGAGCAGTACTTC. Translation: CASSLAGGEQYF. J is TRBJ2-7 and V is TRBV7-6; D might be TRBD1 or TRBD2, each matching 5 bases. V shed 0 bases and J shed 6 bases, with 6 bases lying between them. Germline assignment: CDR1 SGHVS and CDR2 FNYEAQ. CDR3 length: 12 amino acids.